What follows are 17 T cell receptor beta chains derived from one specimen sequenced in a study of PD-1 blockade in classical Hodgkin lymphoma. Data came from immunoSEQ multiplex PCR; TCRdb stores just in-frame clones and leaves some out. The sample includes 53,000 or so clones, 65% to 85% of them seen just once. Every one of the patients relapsed after autologous stem cell transplantation (brentuximab vedotin exposure was variable). Sequencing used peripheral blood mononuclear cells (PBMCs), obtained at baseline. The receptors stem from a human donor with classical Hodgkin lymphoma.

The chain has TRBV19 and TRBJ1-3; D remains unclear. The V end was cut by 1 base, the J end by 2 bases, with 6 bases between. Germline CDR1 is LNHDA and CDR2 is SQIVND (reference sequence). The CDR3 has 14 amino acids. The CDR3 here is CASSIGGTGNTIYF. The CDR3 nucleotides read TGTGCCAGTAGTATAGGTGGAACTGGAAACACCATATATTTT.

This clone turned up a few times. The V call is TRBV6-6, the J call TRBJ1-1, with D unclear. The V gene's germline CDR1 is MNHNY and CDR2 SVGAGI (reference sequence). With 5 bases removed from V and 2 bases from J, the gap between germline ends came to 6 bases. The CDR3 extends over 12 amino acids. CDR3 residues: CASSQPNTEAFF. As DNA, the CDR3 is TGTGCCAGCAGTCAACCTAACACTGAAGCTTTCTTT.

The V call is TRBV5-1, the J call TRBJ1-2, with a tentative D call TRBD1 (5 bases). This CDR3 region has 12 residues. Germline V lookup: CDR1 SGHRS, CDR2 YFSETQ. Between the trimmed V and J ends, which lost 3 bases and 7 bases, there was a span of 10 bases. The CDR3 DNA reads TGCGCCAGCAGCTCCCGACAGAGTGGCTACACCTTC. It encodes CASSSRQSGYTF. The full variable domain, completed using reference TRBV5-1 and TRBJ1-2, is KAGVTQTPRYLIKTRGQQVTLSCSPISGHRSVSWYQQTPGQGLQFLFEYFSETQRNKGNFPGRFSGRQFSNSRSEMNVSTLELGDSALYLCASSSRQSGYTFGSGTRLTVV.

This chain's CDR3 is CATSREEGSYTGELFF. The CDR3 nucleotides read TGTGCCACCAGCAGAGAAGAGGGCTCCTACACCGGGGAGCTGTTTTTT. The rearrangement links TRBV15 to TRBJ2-2; possibly TRBD2 for D (5 bases). Germline V gene sequence: CDR1 LNHNV, CDR2 YYDKDF (reference sequence). Trimming stripped 0 bases from V and 3 bases from J, with 11 bases between. This CDR3 comprises 16 residues.

The chain uses TRBV2 and TRBJ2-4, with D unresolved. This CDR3 contains 14 residues. Trimming took 3 bases from V and 8 from J, leaving 14 bases between them. Germline CDR1 is SNHLY and CDR2 is FYNNEI. The CDR3 loop reads CASSESLTVDIQYF. In DNA form, the CDR3 reads TGTGCCAGCAGTGAGTCCCTCACAGTAGACATTCAGTACTTC.

Details on this clone: An end of the junction differs from the germline gene, which may be a read error. The V gene is TRBV29-1, the J gene TRBJ2-2; no clear D gene. The CDR3 contains 11 residues. Germline CDR1 is SQVTM and CDR2 is ANQGSEA. DNA of the CDR3: TGCAGCGTTCAAGACACCGGGGAGCTGTTTTTT. Protein product: CSVQDTGELFF.

J is TRBJ2-7 and V is TRBV10-3, with 8 bases aligning to TRBD2. This CDR3 has 15 amino acids. Germline lookup yields CDR1 ENHRY and CDR2 SYGVKD. J gave up 7 bases and V 2 bases, and 10 bases lay outside the gene matches. CDR3: CAISEDPGGPGEQYF. The CDR3 DNA reads as TGTGCCATCAGTGAGGACCCGGGAGGGCCCGGGGAGCAGTACTTC.

The chain couples TRBV19 to TRBJ1-2, with D uncertain. Trimming shortened V by 7 bases and J by 0 bases, and 15 bases separated the two germline ends. The germline V gene has CDR1 LNHDA and CDR2 SQIVND (reference sequence). This CDR3 has 15 amino acids. CDR3 DNA sequence: TGTGCCAGTATCAAGACGGGGAGGTCTAACTATGGCTACACCTTC. Translated: CASIKTGRSNYGYTF.

This chain joins TRBV11-2 and TRBJ2-7; D is uncertain. Germline values: CDR1 SGHAT, CDR2 FQNNGV. The CDR3 sequence is 14 residues long. The ends were cut back, 1 base at V and 2 bases at J, with 9 bases in the middle. The CDR3 DNA reads TGTGCCAGCAGCTTAGTCCCGTTGACCTACGAGCAGTACTTC. Protein sequence: CASSLVPLTYEQYF.

This clone was seen more than once but under ten times. The chain recombines TRBV20-1 with TRBJ2-6, with D unclear. Germline CDR1 DFQATT, CDR2 SNEGSKA (reference sequence). The CDR3 spans 11 residues. The V and J ends lost 6 bases and 2 bases respectively, with 2 bases between them. The CDR3 nucleotides are TGCAGTGCACCTGGGGCCAACGTCCTGACTTTC. This encodes CSAPGANVLTF.

The V gene is TRBV4-2, the J gene TRBJ2-1, with TRBD1 matching 8 bases. Germline loops: CDR1 LGHNA, CDR2 YNFKEQ. This CDR3 spans 19 amino acids. The V segment lost 0 bases and the J segment 1 base; nucleotides outside the gene matches: 11. The CDR3 sequence is CASSQDLNLGTGSYNEQFF. CDR3 DNA: TGTGCCAGCAGCCAAGATCTAAATCTCGGGACAGGATCCTACAATGAGCAGTTCTTC.

CDR3: CASSLLGKGAGNTIYF. The CDR3 DNA is TGTGCCAGCAGCTTGTTGGGGAAGGGGGCTGGAAACACCATATATTTT. The chain employs TRBV5-6 and TRBJ1-3; weak D call: TRBD1 (6 bases). Germline CDR1 SGHDT, CDR2 YYEEEE. With 1 base removed from V and 2 bases from J, the gap between germline ends came to 13 bases. This CDR3 is built from 16 residues.

The chain uses TRBV7-9 and TRBJ1-1; 7 bases align to TRBD1. The CDR3 runs to 14 residues. CDR1 and CDR2 from the germline V gene are SEHNR and FQNEAQ (reference sequence). Trimming at V came to 5 bases and at J to 1 base, leaving 4 bases not matched to a gene. The CDR3 DNA sequence: TGTGCCAGCAGCCAGGGGGGAGGGAACACTGAAGCTTTCTTT. This encodes CASSQGGGNTEAFF.

The chain carries TRBV25-1 and TRBJ2-3, with no clear D. There are 13 residues in the CDR3. Germline CDR1 and CDR2: MGHDK and SYGVNS. Trimming took 5 bases from V and 2 from J, leaving 8 bases between them. CDR3 sequence reads: CASSLGFTDTQYF. CDR3 nucleotide sequence: TGTGCCAGCAGTCTTGGGTTCACAGATACGCAGTATTTT.

This clone came up many times. The rearrangement links TRBV27 to TRBJ2-7, with D perhaps matching TRBD1 (6 bases). Per germline, CDR1 MNHEY and CDR2 SMNVEV (reference sequence). The V end was cut by 6 bases, the J end by 4 bases, with 10 bases between. This CDR3 spans 12 amino acids. CDR3 amino acids: CASRSQGYEQYV. The CDR3 region has the DNA TGTGCCAGCAGGTCCCAGGGGTACGAGCAGTACGTC.

The V and J genes are TRBV15 and TRBJ1-2; D ambiguous. Germline lookup yields CDR1 LNHNV and CDR2 YYDKDF (reference sequence). This CDR3 has 14 amino acids. The germline V and J ends were trimmed by 1 base and 8 bases, with 14 bases remaining between them. The CDR3 spells CATSRVGVVSGYTF. The CDR3 DNA is TGTGCCACCAGCAGAGTTGGGGTGGTTAGCGGCTACACCTTC.

V gene TRBV11-2 combines with J gene TRBJ1-5; D is uncertain. CDR3 length: 13 amino acids. CDR1 and CDR2 from the germline V gene are SGHAT and FQNNGV. V was trimmed by 0 bases and J by 6 bases, leaving 6 bases between them. As DNA, the CDR3 is TGTGCCAGCAGCTTAGAACTCTTTCAGCCCCAGCATTTT. It specifies CASSLELFQPQHF.